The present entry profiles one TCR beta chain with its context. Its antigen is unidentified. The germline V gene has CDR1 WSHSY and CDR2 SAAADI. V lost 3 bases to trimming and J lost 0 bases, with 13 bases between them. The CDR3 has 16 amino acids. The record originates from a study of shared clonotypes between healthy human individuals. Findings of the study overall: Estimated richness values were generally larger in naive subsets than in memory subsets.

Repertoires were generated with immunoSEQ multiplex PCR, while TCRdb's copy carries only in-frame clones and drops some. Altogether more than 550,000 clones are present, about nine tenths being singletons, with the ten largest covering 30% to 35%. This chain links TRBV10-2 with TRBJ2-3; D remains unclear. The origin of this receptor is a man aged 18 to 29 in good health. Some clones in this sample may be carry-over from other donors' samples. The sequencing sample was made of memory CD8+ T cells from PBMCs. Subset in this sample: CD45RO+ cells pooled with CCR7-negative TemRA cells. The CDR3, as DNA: TGCGCCAGCAGTGATGGTATATACCCTAGCACAGATACGCAGTATTTT. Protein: CASSDGIYPSTDTQYF.